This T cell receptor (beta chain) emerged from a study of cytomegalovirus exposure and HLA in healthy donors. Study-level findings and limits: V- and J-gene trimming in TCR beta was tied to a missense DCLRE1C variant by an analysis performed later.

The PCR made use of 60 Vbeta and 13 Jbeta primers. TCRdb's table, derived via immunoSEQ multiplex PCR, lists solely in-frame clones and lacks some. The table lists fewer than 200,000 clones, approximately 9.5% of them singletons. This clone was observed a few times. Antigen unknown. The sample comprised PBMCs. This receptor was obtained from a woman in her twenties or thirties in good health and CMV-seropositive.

In nucleotides, the CDR3 is TGTGCCAGCAGCGTAGATCCCGGGAGGGCGAGCACCGGGGAGCTGTTTTTT. Amino acids: CASSVDPGRASTGELFF. The rearrangement joins TRBV9 to TRBJ2-2; the match to TRBD2 covers 8 bases. V shed 0 bases, J shed 4 bases, and the junction held 8 bases outside the gene matches. The CDR3 is 17 amino acids. Germline V gives CDR1 SGDLS, CDR2 YYNGEE.